These 27 T cell receptor beta chains originate from one sample sequenced in a study of T cells in Graves' hyperthyroidism and ophthalmopathy. What was amplified from RNA transcripts were TCR beta CDR3 regions. First-round RT-PCR with HTBI primers amplified the TCR CDR3 region. TCRdb passed the multiplex PCR reads through MiXCR, listing each CDR3 protein once. In the table there are approximately 500,000 distinct CDR3 sequences, about half of which are singletons. Input material: peripheral blood or thyroid tissue (not recorded which). The receptors derive from a woman in her late teens or twenties with Graves' hyperthyroidism.

This clonotype was recorded many times. This chain links TRBV7-8 with TRBJ2-2; TRBD1 or TRBD2 may be the D gene (5 bases each). The V end was cut by 1 base, the J end by 2 bases, with 8 bases between. The CDR3 sequence is 15 residues long. From germline, CDR1 is SGHVS and CDR2 FQNEAQ. CDR3 nucleotides: TGTGCCAGCAGCTTAGTAGGGACCAACACCGGGGAGCTGTTTTTT. Its translation is CASSLVGTNTGELFF.

The chain joins TRBV3-1 to TRBJ1-6; 7 positions agree with TRBD1. Trimming removed 4 bases from V and 13 bases from J; junction bases left unmatched: 4. The CDR3 length is 12 residues. The germline V gene has CDR1 LGHDT and CDR2 YNNKEL (reference sequence). CDR3 residues: CASSPDRAPLHF. The CDR3 DNA reads as TGTGCCAGCAGCCCAGACAGGGCCCCCCTCCACTTT.

The chain recombines TRBV7-3 with TRBJ2-7, with D perhaps TRBD2 (6 bases). This CDR3 is built from 16 residues. Germline V gene data show CDR1 as SGHTA and CDR2 as FQGTGA. Trimming took 0 bases from V and 0 from J, leaving 12 bases between them. DNA of the CDR3: TGTGCCAGCAGCTTAACGCGGCCCGGGAGCTCCTACGAGCAGTACTTC. It specifies CASSLTRPGSSYEQYF. The full variable domain, rest sourced from reference TRBV7-3 and TRBJ2-7, is GAGVSQTPSNKVTEKGKYVELRCDPISGHTALYWYRQSLGQGPEFLIYFQGTGAADDSGLPNDRFFAVRPEGSVSTLKIQRTERGDSAVYLCASSLTRPGSSYEQYFGPGTRLTVT.

Many counts were recorded for this clonotype. The chain has TRBV5-8 and TRBJ2-2; 12 positions match TRBD1. Unmatched junction bases numbered 9, after V lost 4 bases and J lost 5 bases. This CDR3 region has 17 residues. In germline, CDR1 is SGHTS, CDR2 YDEGEE. In nucleotides, the CDR3 is TGTGCCAGCAGCGCGTGGGACAGGGGGCGCGGGACCGGGGAGCTGTTTTTT. It encodes CASSAWDRGRGTGELFF.

The chain is built from TRBV29-1 and TRBJ1-5; possibly TRBD1 for D (5 bases). Between the trimmed V and J ends, which lost 2 bases and 9 bases, there was a span of 14 bases. The CDR3 contains 13 residues. Germline V CDR1 and CDR2: SQVTM, ANQGSEA. This CDR3 is CSVEYRGGGPQHF. The CDR3 region has the DNA TGCAGCGTTGAATATAGGGGTGGGGGGCCCCAGCATTTT.

The chain carries TRBV10-3 and TRBJ1-5, with a weak D call TRBD1 (5 bases). This CDR3 has 18 residues. The V and J ends lost 6 bases and 4 bases respectively, with 25 bases between them. Germline CDR1 and CDR2: ENHRY and SYGVKD. The CDR3 region has the DNA TGTGCCATCAGATTTGGGTCTTATGATACAGGAGATAATCAGCCCCAGCATTTT. Its translation is CAIRFGSYDTGDNQPQHF.

This clonotype has ten or more counts. The chain employs TRBV4-3 and TRBJ1-1, with 10 bases fitting TRBD1. The junction had 5 bases not matched to a gene; V was cut back by 4 bases and J by 3 bases. This CDR3 spans 15 amino acids. Germline CDR1 is LGHNA and CDR2 is YSLEER. The CDR3 bases are TGCGCCAGCAGCCCACGAGGGACAGGGGACACTGAAGCTTTCTTT. Translated: CASSPRGTGDTEAFF.

Many counts were recorded for this clonotype. The chain is built from TRBV15 and TRBJ1-1; D ambiguous. The CDR3 extends over 13 amino acids. Between the trimmed V and J ends, which lost 0 bases and 2 bases, there was a span of 4 bases. Germline V gives CDR1 LNHNV, CDR2 YYDKDF (reference sequence). The CDR3 DNA reads TGTGCCACCAGCAGAGAGATCAACACTGAAGCTTTCTTT. Translation: CATSREINTEAFF.

This clonotype appeared many times. This chain links TRBV12-3 or TRBV12-4 with TRBJ2-7; tentative D call: TRBD2 (6 bases). V lost 8 bases and J lost 3, with 11 bases in between. The CDR3 covers 12 residues. The CDR3 loop reads CASAGGSYEQYF. The CDR3 DNA is TGTGCCAGCGCCGGAGGGAGCTACGAGCAGTACTTC.

The sample holds many counts of this clonotype. The chain couples TRBV20-1 to TRBJ1-4; D is unresolved. This CDR3 is built from 17 residues. The ends were cut back, 1 base at V and 0 bases at J, with 15 bases in the middle. Per germline, CDR1 DFQATT and CDR2 SNEGSKA (reference sequence). The CDR3: CSARGQTFRATNEKLFF. DNA of the CDR3: TGCAGTGCTAGAGGTCAGACGTTCCGGGCAACTAATGAAAAACTGTTTTTT.

This clonotype was picked up many times. Here the CDR3 reads CASSAHKTTGGGGYTF. The CDR3 DNA sequence: TGTGCCAGCAGCGCCCACAAAACGACAGGGGGCGGTGGCTACACCTTC. The chain joins TRBV9 to TRBJ1-2, with 10 bases identical to TRBD1. With V trimmed by 3 bases and J by 7 bases, 12 bases remained unmatched. Germline V gives CDR1 SGDLS, CDR2 YYNGEE. The CDR3 has 16 amino acids.

As concerns this clonotype: At one end the junction does not follow the germline gene, possibly because of a read error. The chain links TRBV24-1 to TRBJ2-5, with no clear D. The end of the DNA aligns better with TRBJ2-1, so the J call may be wrong. The CDR3 is 12 residues long. The germline CDR1 and CDR2 sequences are KGHDR and SFDVKD. The chain's CDR3 is CASSDPPNEQFF. The CDR3 DNA follows: TGTGCCAGCAGTGACCCCCCCAATGAGCAGTTCTTC.

Comments on this clonotype: One end of the junction varies from germline; a read error may be responsible. The V and J genes are TRBV25-1 and TRBJ2-5, with 11 bases matching TRBD2. CDR3 length: 16 residues. The V gene's germline CDR1 is MGHDK and CDR2 SYGVNS. The CDR3 DNA sequence: TGCGCCAGCAGCTCAGAACTAGCGGGAGTCGGGGAGACCCAGTACTTC. Amino acids: CASSSELAGVGETQYF.

V usage is TRBV5-1 and J usage is TRBJ1-3; D remains unclear. Per germline, CDR1 SGHRS and CDR2 YFSETQ. The ends were cut back, 0 bases at V and 4 bases at J, with 14 bases in the middle. CDR3 length equals 16 residues. CDR3 loop: CASSLDRAKLGNTIYF. The CDR3 DNA is TGCGCCAGCAGCTTGGACAGAGCCAAATTAGGAAACACCATATATTTT. The full variable domain, completed using reference TRBV5-1 and TRBJ1-3, is KAGVTQTPRYLIKTRGQQVTLSCSPISGHRSVSWYQQTPGQGLQFLFEYFSETQRNKGNFPGRFSGRQFSNSRSEMNVSTLELGDSALYLCASSLDRAKLGNTIYFGEGSWLTVV.

This clonotype was counted at least ten times. The V gene is TRBV6-5, the J gene TRBJ2-5; the D is unclear. The length of the CDR3 is 14 residues. Germline-derived CDR1 and CDR2 are MNHEY and SVGAGI. V lost 0 bases and J lost 9, with 14 bases in between. The CDR3 here is CASSYSISGIAQYF. CDR3 in DNA: TGTGCCAGCAGTTACTCGATCTCAGGAATCGCCCAGTACTTC.

This clonotype was seen at least ten times. The genes are TRBV29-1 and TRBJ2-7; TRBD1 agrees at 7 bases. Germline CDR1 reads SQVTM; CDR2 reads ANQGSEA. The junction had 12 bases not matched to a gene; V was cut back by 8 bases and J by 11 bases. The CDR3 covers 11 residues. The CDR3 sequence is CSHRTGSVEYF. The CDR3 DNA follows: TGCAGCCACCGGACAGGTTCGGTGGAGTACTTC.

This clonotype came up many times. The chain is built from TRBV19 and TRBJ2-2; D not certain. Germline CDR1 is LNHDA and CDR2 is SQIVND (reference sequence). The ends were cut back, 2 bases at V and 3 bases at J, with 13 bases in the middle. CDR3 length: 16 residues. The CDR3 here is CASSISPSRYTGELFF. Here the CDR3 DNA reads TGTGCCAGTAGTATATCCCCATCCCGATACACCGGGGAGCTGTTTTTT.

The rearrangement links TRBV7-8 to TRBJ2-1; tentatively, D is TRBD1 (6 bases). Trimming took off 5 bases at V and 3 bases at J, with 17 bases between the two ends. This CDR3 region has 16 residues. Germline CDR1 and CDR2: SGHVS and FQNEAQ. The CDR3 coding sequence is TGTGCCAGCAGCCCGCAGGGGTCATCGGGCTACAATGAGCAGTTCTTC. The encoded protein is CASSPQGSSGYNEQFF.

This rearrangement joins TRBV10-3 to TRBJ2-2, with 9 bases identical to TRBD2. Germline values: CDR1 ENHRY, CDR2 SYGVKD. This CDR3 is 14 amino acids long. The CDR3 nucleotides read TGTGCGCATCCTAGCGGGATGAACACCGGGGAGCTGTTTTTT. Amino acid sequence: CAHPSGMNTGELFF.

For this clonotype: An end of the junction differs from the germline gene, which may be a read error. V usage is TRBV10-2 and J usage is TRBJ2-7, with D tentatively TRBD2 (5 bases). This CDR3 is built from 11 residues. Germline V gene sequence: CDR1 WSHSY, CDR2 SAAADI. The CDR3 loop reads CASRDSNEQYF. The CDR3 nucleotides read TGCGCCAGCAGGGACTCCAACGAGCAGTACTTC.

Many counts were recorded for this clonotype. The chain uses TRBV4-1 and TRBJ2-5; tentatively, D is TRBD2 (5 bases). The CDR3 spans 17 residues. CDR1 is MGHRA and CDR2 is YSYEKL in the germline V gene. V lost 4 bases to trimming and J lost 0 bases, with 18 bases between them. CDR3 loop: CASSPTPGGWYQETQYF. The CDR3 DNA is TGCGCCAGCAGCCCCACCCCTGGAGGTTGGTACCAAGAGACCCAGTACTTC.

The genes are TRBV20-1 and TRBJ2-3; possibly TRBD1 or TRBD2 for D (5 bases each). V lost 6 bases to trimming and J lost 6 bases, with 16 bases between them. Germline V gene lookup returns CDR1 DFQATT and CDR2 SNEGSKA (reference sequence). CDR3 length: 13 amino acids. The CDR3 loop is CSAPAAGTDTQYF. CDR3 bases: TGCAGTGCCCCGGCTGCAGGGACCGATACGCAGTATTTT.

In its sample, this clonotype was seen many times. This chain joins TRBV12-3 or TRBV12-4 and TRBJ2-7, with 8 bases identical to TRBD1. This CDR3 contains 14 residues. Trimming cost V 6 bases and J 4 bases; bases outside gene matches: 8. The CDR3 coding sequence is TGTGCCAGCAGCCCCATCCAGGGGGCATACGAGCAGTACTTC. It specifies CASSPIQGAYEQYF.

This CDR3 is CSLMGQAFYGYTF. The CDR3 DNA sequence: TGCAGCTTGATGGGACAGGCCTTCTATGGCTACACCTTC. The chain is built from TRBV29-1 and TRBJ1-2, with TRBD1 matching 8 bases. Germline CDR1 reads SQVTM; CDR2 reads ANQGSEA. With 8 bases clipped from V and 4 bases from J, the junction kept 9 bases outside the gene matches. The CDR3 length is 13 residues.

The J gene is TRBJ1-1, the V gene TRBV9; 8 nucleotides align to TRBD1. The CDR3 loop spans 17 amino acids. Germline V gene data show CDR1 as SGDLS and CDR2 as YYNGEE. V gave up 3 bases and J gave up 1 base; unmatched junction bases: 11. The CDR3 spells CASSGGQVSFGNTEAFF. The CDR3 DNA reads TGTGCCAGCAGCGGGGGACAGGTATCATTTGGGAACACTGAAGCTTTCTTT.

The rearrangement links TRBV7-8 to TRBJ2-2; D is unclear. The germline V gene encodes CDR1 SGHVS and CDR2 FQNEAQ. Between the trimmed V and J ends, which lost 5 bases and 0 bases, there was a span of 7 bases. The CDR3 has 14 residues. The CDR3 region is CASSHSANTGELFF. The CDR3 DNA follows: TGTGCCAGCAGCCACTCAGCGAACACCGGGGAGCTGTTTTTT.

This clonotype was observed a single time. The V gene is TRBV5-1, the J gene TRBJ2-2; D gene uncertain. V shed 3 bases and J shed 8 bases, with 8 bases lying between them. The CDR3 extends over 12 amino acids. The V gene's germline CDR1 is SGHRS and CDR2 YFSETQ. DNA of the CDR3: TGCGCCAGCAGCTCTCATATAGGGGAGCTGTTTTTT. Protein: CASSSHIGELFF.